This T cell receptor beta chain derives from a study of a mutant IDH1 vaccine in newly diagnosed glioma. The CDR3 runs to 13 residues. CDR1 and CDR2 (germline): MNHEY, SMNVEV (reference sequence). Trimming removed 6 bases from V and 7 bases from J, with 12 bases in between. Sample time point: baseline, week 1 (first vaccination visit). Described treatment: pre-vaccination baseline after standard-of-care therapy. TCRdb keeps only in-frame clones here, not all; method: immunoSEQ multiplex PCR. The sample lists 75,000 to 100,000 clones, roughly 80% occurring once. This TCR was recovered from a middle-aged man with glioma. Some clones in this sample may be carry-over from other donors' samples. J is TRBJ2-2 and V is TRBV27; D gene uncertain. Source: PBMCs, taken from a glioma patient treated with radiotherapy, temozolomide or both. CDR3: CASSLNRYGELFF. DNA of the CDR3: TGTGCCAGCAGCCTAAATAGATACGGGGAGCTGTTTTTT.